This T cell receptor beta chain was found in a study of type 1 and type 2 diabetes patients. Across the study: Sequencing for the whole study yielded 15 million to 20 million paired-end reads.

This clonotype was detected only once. Donors had no other autoimmune disease or infection in four weeks. PCR was run on genomic DNA. The TCR beta CDR3 region was amplified using 30 forward and 13 reverse primers. One entry per CDR3 protein results from TCRdb running MiXCR on the multiplex PCR reads. This table holds about 250,000 distinct CDR3 sequences, 45% to 60% found once. The germline V and J ends were trimmed by 5 bases and 7 bases, with 24 bases remaining between them. This CDR3 has 17 residues. Germline V gene lookup returns CDR1 MNHNY and CDR2 SVGAGI (reference sequence). Sequencing was carried out using peripheral blood mononuclear cells (PBMCs). The clonotype comes from a man younger than 35 with type 2 diabetes. The V gene is TRBV6-6, the J gene TRBJ1-5; tentative D call: TRBD1 (5 bases). DNA of the CDR3: TGTGCCAGCAGTCCAGGCAGGGTAGTAAACAATGACCAGCCCCAGCATTTT. Translated, it gives CASSPGRVVNNDQPQHF.